The text below deals with one TCR beta chain. The specificity of this receptor is unknown. This specimen comes from a study of T cells expressing NK-cell markers (dated by TCRdb to 2020 to 2021). For the wider study: Three sorted T-cell subsets (CD3+CD56+NKG2C+, CD3+CD56+NKG2C- and CD3+CD56-NKG2C+) from 8 or 9 donors had their TCR beta-chain repertoires profiled. Among the eight sequenced donors, seven were HCMV-seropositive and one was HCMV-seronegative. Illumina HiSeq 2000/2500, MiSeq or NextSeq was used to sequence libraries as 2 x 150 bp reads. The study sequenced eight donors, all healthy volunteers chosen at random: three men and five women. Overall study outcomes, separate from this receptor: Those dominant clonotypes were again the most abundant among CD3+CD56-NKG2C+ cells in a few donors, at about 28.3-60.1%. In a handful of donors, the dominant CD3+CD56+NKG2C+ clonotypes ranked among the top 10 CD8+ clonotypes, making up 1.0-7.0% of CD8+ T cells. Whether the expanded NKG2C-expressing T cell clones were specific for HCMV antigens was left unclear.

The cysteine opens and the phenylalanine closes a CDR3 of 15 amino acids. No DNA appears here. The germline V gene (reference sequence) supplies CDR1 DFQATT and CDR2 SNEGSKA. HCMV-specific IgG was detected in serum with a commercial ELISA kit to determine HCMV serostatus. Ficoll density gradient centrifugation was used to isolate peripheral blood mononuclear cells from blood. The sequencing machine was an Illumina HiSeq 2000. TCR beta cDNA libraries were made by 5'RACE template switching that added a universal primer site and unique molecular identifiers. Priming for cDNA synthesis came from the TCR beta constant segment, and two successive PCR amplification steps followed. The source study handled its data this way. MIGEC was used to demultiplex reads and group the reads by UMI, and MiTCR was used to assemble and quantify clonotypes. To exclude erroneous sequences, any TCR cDNA sequence not supported by at least two reads was discarded. The tcR package was used for downstream repertoire analysis, with clonotypes matched between fractions based on CDR3 nucleotide sequence plus V segment. Antigen specificity was annotated against VDJdb with VDJmatch, allowing one amino acid substitution in CDR3. TCRdb reprocessed the reads; each CDR3 protein sequence makes one entry, and DNA is unavailable. What appears here as the V and J calls and clone size reflects TCRdb's work, not the paper's. This sample's table contains 400,000 to 450,000 distinct CDR3 sequences. The top ten constitute roughly 7.2% of the sample.

The chain is encoded by TRBV20-1 joined to TRBJ2-3. The sequence was collected from a woman aged 18-70 years in good health. The sample consisted of blood T cells: a sorted CD56 or NKG2C T cell subset, CD4+ or CD8+ T cells, or bulk PBMC T cells (not recorded which). CDR3 reads: CSALASRGATDTQYF.